The clone carrying this T cell receptor (beta chain) came up a few times. TCRdb used MiXCR to reprocess the 5' RACE reads, holding one entry per CDR3 protein. The profile covers 570,000 or so distinct CDR3 sequences, with 7.5% to 10% appearing a single time and approximately 3% taken by the ten largest. CDR3 length: 15 amino acids. V gave up 3 bases and J gave up 5 bases; unmatched junction bases: 4. The germline CDR1 and CDR2 sequences are SNHLY and FYNNEI. This entry belongs to a study of identical twins. The sample also formed part of further work on yellow fever vaccine responses in identical twins.

The V gene is TRBV2, the J gene TRBJ2-5; TRBD2 matches 12 bases. This receptor was taken from a woman aged 18-29 years in good health. Material: PBMCs. CDR3: CASSDRGTSGETQYF. CDR3 DNA sequence: TGTGCCAGCAGTGATCGCGGGACTAGCGGGGAGACCCAGTACTTC.